These 22 T cell receptor beta chains were sequenced from one sample in a study of T cell repertoires in cytomegalovirus infection. TCRdb called the reads again in MiXCR, with one record for every CDR3 protein. The repertoire holds roughly 280,000 distinct CDR3 sequences, with around 13% as singletons. The sequenced material came from PBMCs. These receptors came from a human donor in good health (CMV status not recorded). Some clones in this sample may be carry-over from other donors' samples.

The CDR3 DNA reads as TGTGCCAGCAGCTTAGCGGGTACAAGGGTACTTTATAGCAATCAGCCCCAGCATTTT. Translation gives CASSLAGTRVLYSNQPQHF. This chain links TRBV7-4 with TRBJ1-5; D is uncertain. The CDR3 sequence is 19 residues long. Germline values: CDR1 SGHVT, CDR2 SQSDAQ. Trimming pared 0 bases from V and 0 bases from J, leaving 18 bases between.

This clonotype has ten or more counts. The chain recombines TRBV7-6 with TRBJ1-3; perhaps TRBD1 as D (6 bases). The V end was cut by 8 bases, the J end by 0 bases, with 17 bases between. Germline CDR1 is SGHVS and CDR2 is FNYEAQ. The CDR3 is 16 residues long. The CDR3 DNA is TGTGCCAGCTCCGTTGGGGGGCTGAGCTCTGGAAACACCATATATTTT. It specifies CASSVGGLSSGNTIYF.

This clonotype was found many times. J is TRBJ2-7 and V is TRBV28, with D unresolved. CDR3 length: 14 residues. Germline CDR1 and CDR2: MDHEN and SYDVKM. Between the trimmed V and J ends, which lost 3 bases and 4 bases, there was a span of 13 bases. Written as DNA, the CDR3 is TGTGCCAGCAGTTTGTTTCGCGGAGCTTACGAGCAGTACTTC. This sequence encodes CASSLFRGAYEQYF.

The chain recombines TRBV29-1 with TRBJ2-5, with TRBD1 matching over 7 bases. V gave up 3 bases and J gave up 3 bases; unmatched junction bases: 7. Germline-derived CDR1 and CDR2 are SQVTM and ANQGSEA. This CDR3 comprises 14 residues. The CDR3 DNA reads TGCAGCGTTGAGCCAGGTGGGACAGAAGAGACCCAGTACTTC. Translated: CSVEPGGTEETQYF.

The sample holds a few counts of this clonotype. The chain has TRBV20-1 and TRBJ2-7; 8 positions match TRBD1. Germline CDR1 DFQATT, CDR2 SNEGSKA (reference sequence). Unmatched junction bases numbered 3, after V lost 6 bases and J lost 2 bases. The CDR3 is 12 residues long. The CDR3 nucleotides are TGCAGTGCCCCGGACAGGGCCTACGAGCAGTACTTC. Protein sequence: CSAPDRAYEQYF.

This clonotype came up many times. The genes are TRBV6-2 or TRBV6-3 and TRBJ2-7; D is unresolved. V was pared by 6 bases and J by 5 bases, with 11 bases between. CDR3 length equals 12 residues. The germline V gene encodes CDR1 MNHEY and CDR2 SVGEGT. In nucleotides, the CDR3 is TGTGCCAGCAGCCAAGTTAGAGACGAGCAGTACTTC. Protein product: CASSQVRDEQYF.

This clonotype appeared many times. The chain links TRBV7-7 to TRBJ2-1, with TRBD1 matching 9 bases. V was pared by 3 bases and J by 9 bases, with 6 bases of the junction left unmatched. The germline V gene has CDR1 SSHAT and CDR2 FNYEAQ (reference sequence). The CDR3 is made up of 14 amino acids. DNA of the CDR3: TGTGCCAGCAGCTTTAGTACAGGGGGCGGTGAGCAGTTCTTC. Translating gives CASSFSTGGGEQFF.

The sample holds many counts of this clonotype. J is TRBJ2-6 and V is TRBV7-2; D not certain. The germline gives CDR1 SGHTA, CDR2 FQGNSA. The CDR3 has 14 amino acids. Between the trimmed V and J ends, which lost 4 bases and 1 base, there was a span of 5 bases. The CDR3 DNA reads as TGTGCCAGCAGCTACCAGTCTGGGGCCAACGTCCTGACTTTC. This encodes CASSYQSGANVLTF.

This clonotype was detected only once. The chain uses TRBV12-3 or TRBV12-4 and TRBJ1-1, with 7 nucleotides matching TRBD1. This CDR3 is 14 amino acids long. V trimming: 3 bases; J trimming: 4 bases; junction bases outside the gene matches: 5. This chain's CDR3 is CASSFNSGGTEAFF. The CDR3 DNA sequence: TGTGCCAGCAGTTTTAACTCAGGGGGCACTGAAGCTTTCTTT.

The table lists this clonotype with many counts. This rearrangement joins TRBV10-3 to TRBJ2-3; D gene unclear. The CDR3 contains 10 residues. Germline lookup yields CDR1 ENHRY and CDR2 SYGVKD. The germline V and J ends were trimmed by 8 bases and 9 bases, with 9 bases remaining between them. Here the CDR3 reads CAIGEITQYF. CDR3 DNA sequence: TGTGCCATCGGCGAGATAACGCAGTATTTT.

This clonotype was seen at least ten times. The chain links TRBV5-1 to TRBJ2-1; D is tentatively TRBD1 or TRBD2 (5 bases each). The CDR3 is 13 amino acids. V was trimmed by 2 bases and J by 4 bases, leaving 7 bases between them. CDR1 and CDR2 (germline): SGHRS, YFSETQ. As DNA, the CDR3 is TGCGCCAGCAGCTTCTGGGGGTACAATGAGCAGTTCTTC. Translating gives CASSFWGYNEQFF.

This clonotype has a handful of counts. The genes are TRBV29-1 and TRBJ1-1; D remains unclear. V was shortened by 3 bases and J by 7 bases, with 6 bases between the two germline ends. Germline values: CDR1 SQVTM, CDR2 ANQGSEA. The length of the CDR3 is 10 residues. The CDR3 loop reads CSVDKGEAFF. CDR3 nucleotide sequence: TGCAGCGTTGACAAGGGTGAAGCTTTCTTT.

This clonotype has a handful of counts. The rearrangement joins TRBV11-2 to TRBJ2-7; D remains ambiguous. CDR1 SGHAT and CDR2 FQNNGV come from the germline V gene. The CDR3 is 16 residues long. V shed 0 bases and J shed 1 base, with 13 bases lying between them. This chain's CDR3 is CASSLEGPLESYEQYF. CDR3 nucleotides: TGTGCCAGCAGCTTAGAGGGCCCCTTGGAGTCCTACGAGCAGTACTTC.

V and J are TRBV29-1 and TRBJ2-3; 7 bases are a match to TRBD1. The germline V gene encodes CDR1 SQVTM and CDR2 ANQGSEA. The CDR3 loop spans 13 amino acids. V shed 6 bases, J shed 2 bases, and the junction held 5 bases outside the gene matches. The CDR3 is CSVEQGPTDTQYF. CDR3 bases: TGCAGCGTGGAACAGGGGCCCACAGATACGCAGTATTTT.

At least ten counts were recorded for this clonotype. The rearrangement links TRBV7-2 to TRBJ2-5; D uncertain. Looked up from germline, CDR1 is SGHTA and CDR2 is FQGNSA. V gave up 5 bases and J gave up 2 bases, with 12 bases separating them. There are 14 residues in the CDR3. In DNA form, the CDR3 reads TGTGCCAGCAGCGTTACTACTGTACAAGAGACCCAGTACTTC. It specifies CASSVTTVQETQYF.

V and J are TRBV20-1 and TRBJ2-1, with 8 bases fitting TRBD1. CDR3 length equals 14 residues. Germline CDR1 is DFQATT and CDR2 is SNEGSKA (reference sequence). V trimming: 6 bases; J trimming: 0 bases; junction bases outside the gene matches: 4. The CDR3 protein is CSATGGSSYNEQFF. CDR3 nucleotide sequence: TGCAGTGCAACAGGGGGGAGCTCCTACAATGAGCAGTTCTTC.

This chain uses TRBV28 with TRBJ2-1; D is ambiguous. The CDR3 totals 15 residues. Germline V gene sequence: CDR1 MDHEN, CDR2 SYDVKM. Trimming pared 1 base from V and 0 bases from J, leaving 7 bases between. CDR3 amino acids: CASSLLSSSYNEQFF. The CDR3 DNA reads as TGTGCCAGCAGTTTATTGTCAAGCTCCTACAATGAGCAGTTCTTC. The variable domain in full, completed from reference TRBV28 and TRBJ2-1, reads DVKVTQSSRYLVKRTGEKVFLECVQDMDHENMFWYRQDPGLGLRLIYFSYDVKMKEKGDIPEGYSVSREKKERFSLILESASTNQTSMYLCASSLLSSSYNEQFFGPGTRLTVL.

Many counts were recorded for this clonotype. The CDR3 DNA sequence: TGTGCCAGCAGCTTTTTGGGAGGGGCAGATACGCAGTATTTT. Translation: CASSFLGGADTQYF. This chain uses TRBV7-2 with TRBJ2-3, with 7 bases aligning to TRBD2. The V and J ends lost 3 bases and 4 bases, in that order; junction bases with no gene match: 4. Germline V gene lookup returns CDR1 SGHTA and CDR2 FQGNSA. The CDR3 extends over 14 amino acids.

Many counts were recorded for this clonotype. The V call is TRBV28, the J call TRBJ2-1; 10 nucleotides align to TRBD2. The CDR3 contains 16 residues. V lost 1 base to trimming and J lost 5 bases; unmatched junction nucleotides: 5. Germline-derived CDR1 and CDR2 are MDHEN and SYDVKM. The CDR3 DNA reads TGTGCCAGCAGTTTATTACGGACTAGCGGACACAATGAGCAGTTCTTC. Protein product: CASSLLRTSGHNEQFF.

Many counts were recorded for this clonotype. The chain links TRBV19 to TRBJ1-1; 11 nucleotides match TRBD1. The germline V gene encodes CDR1 LNHDA and CDR2 SQIVND (reference sequence). Trimming took 3 bases from V and 1 from J; bases not matched to a gene: 19. The CDR3 contains 21 residues. In DNA form, the CDR3 reads TGTGCCAGTAGTATGAGGGGGGGGAACGTCGGACAGGGGGCGAGGAACACTGAAGCTTTCTTT. Its protein product is CASSMRGGNVGQGARNTEAFF. Supplemented by reference TRBV19 and TRBJ1-1, the full variable domain reads DGGITQSPKYLFRKEGQNVTLSCEQNLNHDAMYWYRQDPGQGLRLIYYSQIVNDFQKGDIAEGYSVSREKKESFPLTVTSAQKNPTAFYLCASSMRGGNVGQGARNTEAFFGQGTRLTVV.

The chain links TRBV28 to TRBJ2-7; D ambiguous. With 6 bases removed from V and 4 bases from J, the gap between germline ends came to 7 bases. Germline values: CDR1 MDHEN, CDR2 SYDVKM. The CDR3 covers 11 residues. The CDR3: CASRINYEQYF. In DNA, the CDR3 is TGTGCCAGCAGGATCAATTACGAGCAGTACTTC.

This clonotype has just a few counts. The chain links TRBV2 to TRBJ2-1; 11 bases fit TRBD2. The germline gives CDR1 SNHLY, CDR2 FYNNEI. The CDR3 runs to 15 residues. V was clipped by 5 bases and J by 4 bases; unmatched bases: 4. Written as DNA, the CDR3 is TGTGCCAGCAGTTACACTAGCGGGAGTTACAATGAGCAGTTCTTC. Protein: CASSYTSGSYNEQFF.